The 9 T cell receptor beta chains below all came from one sample that was sequenced in a study of shared clonotypes between healthy human individuals (dated by TCRdb to about 2020). Libraries were made using the immunoSEQ multiplex PCR assay. TCRdb mirrors the immuneACCESS table, restricted to in-frame sequences. Some clones are absent from its copies; in checked studies, under half trace to an unresolved V gene, and the reason for the others is unknown. Across this sample there are 550,000 to 700,000 clones, with 73% seen only once. The top ten clones comprise around 1.7% of the sample. Sequenced sample: memory CD4+ T cells sorted from blood. The sample's cell subset or site label, in plain terms: CD45RA-negative fraction. The receptors shown here come from a woman aged 25-40 years in good health.

The table lists this clone with a few counts. The V gene is TRBV4-1, the J gene TRBJ2-7; D is undetermined. Germline V gives CDR1 MGHRA, CDR2 YSYEKL. This CDR3 has 14 amino acids. V gave up 1 base and J gave up 5 bases, with 12 bases separating them. DNA for the CDR3: TGCGCCAGCAGCCAAGGAGACTTTAAGAACGAGCAGTACTTC. It translates to CASSQGDFKNEQYF.

Notes on this clone: At the DNA level, this CDR3 is encoded by other sequences in the same sample as well. The chain couples TRBV11-2 to TRBJ1-5; no firm D call. The V gene lost 2 bases and the J gene lost 2 bases, with 4 bases spanning the gap. The V gene's germline CDR1 is SGHAT and CDR2 FQNNGV. The CDR3 length is 13 residues. CDR3 sequence (DNA): TGTGCCAGCAGCTTACAGGGCAATCAGCCCCAGCATTTT. Its translation: CASSLQGNQPQHF.

This clone has a count of ten or more. Additional DNA sequences in this sample encode the identical CDR3. This sequence joins TRBV7-2 and TRBJ2-7; 7 nucleotides align to TRBD2. Germline V lookup: CDR1 SGHTA, CDR2 FQGNSA. V lost 3 bases to trimming and J lost 2 bases; unmatched junction nucleotides: 7. This CDR3 has 15 amino acids. In nucleotides, the CDR3 is TGTGCCAGCAGCTTGGGGTCTAGCGGAGCCTACGAGCAGTACTTC. It codes for CASSLGSSGAYEQYF.

For this clone: At the DNA level, this CDR3 is encoded by other sequences in the same sample as well. V usage is TRBV19 and J usage is TRBJ1-2; D not resolved. The V end lost 4 bases, the J end lost 2 bases, and 11 bases lay between the germline ends. Looked up from germline, CDR1 is LNHDA and CDR2 is SQIVND (reference sequence). The CDR3 is 14 residues long. Here the CDR3 reads CASSRGTENYGYTF. DNA for the CDR3: TGTGCCAGTAGTAGGGGAACAGAAAACTATGGCTACACCTTC.

The rearrangement links TRBV28 to TRBJ1-5; 8 nucleotides agree with TRBD1. Unmatched junction bases numbered 6, after V lost 10 bases and J lost 4 bases. Germline CDR1 is MDHEN and CDR2 is SYDVKM. CDR3 length: 13 residues. CDR3 bases: TGTGCCACTCGGACAGGGAATAATCAGCCCCAGCATTTT. Translation gives CATRTGNNQPQHF.

V is TRBV27 and J is TRBJ2-3, with a tentative D call TRBD1 (5 bases). Trimming took off 7 bases at V and 1 base at J, with 12 bases between the two ends. CDR3 length equals 14 residues. Germline lookup yields CDR1 MNHEY and CDR2 SMNVEV (reference sequence). CDR3 protein: CASNPTGRTDTQYF. CDR3 sequence (DNA): TGTGCCAGCAACCCCACAGGACGCACAGATACGCAGTATTTT.

This clone occurred a few times. The chain has TRBV10-3 and TRBJ2-7; TRBD1 matches at 9 bases. The CDR3 loop spans 11 amino acids. With V trimmed by 8 bases and J by 6 bases, 2 bases remained unmatched. Looked up from germline, CDR1 is ENHRY and CDR2 is SYGVKD. DNA for the CDR3: TGTGCCATCGGGACAGGGCGCGAGCAGTACTTC. Its protein is CAIGTGREQYF.

This clone was observed a few times. V is TRBV6-5 and J is TRBJ1-5; no firm D call. CDR3 size: 14 residues. Trimming stripped 0 bases from V and 6 bases from J, with 9 bases between. Germline CDR1 is MNHEY and CDR2 is SVGAGI. CDR3 sequence (DNA): TGTGCCAGCAGTTACTCGAGGGCAGCTCAGCCCCAGCATTTT. Amino acid sequence: CASSYSRAAQPQHF.

This clone was recorded a few times. Other DNA sequences within the sample encode an identical CDR3. This rearrangement joins TRBV28 to TRBJ2-2; no definite D call. Germline V gene lookup returns CDR1 MDHEN and CDR2 SYDVKM. The length of the CDR3 is 12 residues. The V end lost 7 bases, the J end lost 4 bases, and 7 bases lay between the germline ends. CDR3 sequence: CASNRVTGELFF. CDR3 in DNA: TGTGCCAGCAACCGAGTCACCGGGGAGCTGTTTTTT.